The sequence of this TCR beta chain was determined in a study of CD8 T cells in ankylosing spondylitis (dated by TCRdb to about 2017). About the full investigation: T cell receptor beta repertoires were profiled in healthy donors and ankylosing spondylitis patients so that disease-linked TCR variants could be found. The full study cohort was made up of about two dozen ankylosing spondylitis patients and 108 healthy donors. Peripheral blood was sampled, and synovial fluid was additionally collected from ankylosing spondylitis patients. Here is what the overall study found, with its caveats: The disease-linked clones showed a CD8+ phenotype and occurred at relatively low frequencies in peripheral blood. Significant enrichment of the disease-linked clones was reported in matched synovial fluid samples from ankylosing spondylitis patients. Some motif variants had previously been reported in the synovial fluid and blood of reactive arthritis patients, which suggests shared mechanisms of disease initiation. Blood from ankylosing spondylitis patients appeared to be characterized by a TCR beta motif composed of about eight highly homologous amino acid variants.

Between the V and J ends, shortened by 0 bases and 7 bases respectively, the junction contains 10 bases. The CDR3 spans 14 residues, from the cysteine through the phenylalanine. Left in the record is the CDR3 DNA by itself, 42 bases read in frame from the first base. The CDR1 and CDR2 encoded by the germline V gene (reference sequence) are LGHDT and YNNKEL. In its sample, this clonotype was seen many times. Its binding antigen is unknown. No base quality information exists; no much larger clone differs at one position. These reads were obtained on an Illumina HiSeq 2500. Quantitative 5'-RACE with molecular barcodes was the method used to prepare the TCR beta libraries. In the authors' own workflow: A new computational method based on a probabilistic model of VDJ rearrangement was used to identify disease-linked TCR variants. The public reads were run again by TCRdb, first through fastp at Q25 and then through MiXCR, and only productive beta chains were kept. A single entry per CDR3 protein holds the most common genes and DNA from its merged rows. None of the V and J calls come from the authors' own analysis; TCRdb made them. In this sample the table shows approximately 42,000 distinct CDR3 sequences, about 10% of which occur a single time. The ten biggest clones cover 1.3% to 1.5% of the sample.

The sample was blood, either unsorted or a sorted T cell fraction (not recorded which). The chain links TRBV3-1 with TRBJ1-5, with no reliable assignment of the D segment. This TCR was sampled from a male donor with ankylosing spondylitis or in good health (not recorded which). The CDR3 in this case is CASSQDTRVQPQHF. The sequence in DNA is TGTGCCAGCAGCCAAGACACGCGGGTCCAGCCCCAGCATTTT.